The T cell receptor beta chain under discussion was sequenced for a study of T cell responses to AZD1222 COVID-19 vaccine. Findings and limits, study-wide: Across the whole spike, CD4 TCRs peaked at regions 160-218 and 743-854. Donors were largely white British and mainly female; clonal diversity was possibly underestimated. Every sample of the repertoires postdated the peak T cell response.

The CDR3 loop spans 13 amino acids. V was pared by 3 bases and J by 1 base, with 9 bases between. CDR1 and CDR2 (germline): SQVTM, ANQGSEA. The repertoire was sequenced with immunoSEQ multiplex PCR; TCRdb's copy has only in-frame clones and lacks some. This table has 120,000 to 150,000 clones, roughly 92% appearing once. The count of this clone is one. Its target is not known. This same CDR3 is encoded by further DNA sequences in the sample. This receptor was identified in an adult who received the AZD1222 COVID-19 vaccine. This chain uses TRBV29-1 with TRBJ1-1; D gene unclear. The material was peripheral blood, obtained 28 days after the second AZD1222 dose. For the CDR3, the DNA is TGCAGCGTTGATCGGCCGGAGAACACTGAAGCTTTCTTT. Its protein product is CSVDRPENTEAFF.